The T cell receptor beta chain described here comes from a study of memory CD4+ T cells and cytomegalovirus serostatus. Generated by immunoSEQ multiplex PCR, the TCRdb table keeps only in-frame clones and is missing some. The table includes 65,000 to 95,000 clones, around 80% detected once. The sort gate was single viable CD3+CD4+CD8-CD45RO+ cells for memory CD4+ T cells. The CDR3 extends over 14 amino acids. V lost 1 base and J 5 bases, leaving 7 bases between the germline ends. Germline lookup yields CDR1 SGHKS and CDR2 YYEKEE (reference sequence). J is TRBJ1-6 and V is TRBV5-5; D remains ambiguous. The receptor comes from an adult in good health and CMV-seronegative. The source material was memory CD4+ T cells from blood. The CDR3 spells CASSLQIDNSPLHF. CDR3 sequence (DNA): TGTGCCAGCAGCTTGCAGATAGATAATTCACCCCTCCACTTT.